This record covers a single TCR beta chain. Antigen unknown. These data are taken from a study of cytomegalovirus exposure and HLA in healthy donors. Study-level information: Roughly 86 million unique TCRs from HLA-typed donors made up an early data release.

Study-wide results and caveats: Reportedly, HLA-A and HLA-B alleles of most subjects were accurately predicted from TCR beta.

Researchers ran the PCR with 60 Vbeta and 13 Jbeta primers. Original analysis: Later work found 65 million to 100 million unique TCR beta chains, with 9.5 million to 11 million shared. Only in-frame clones appear in the TCRdb table, and some are missing; sequencing was by immunoSEQ multiplex PCR. D and trimming were read from the DNA, whereas the V and J calls and clone size are those reported in that table. The sample yields just over 85,000 clones, roughly 70% seen once. The V gene's germline CDR1 is MDHEN and CDR2 SYDVKM. The ends were cut back, 3 bases at V and 2 bases at J, with 2 bases in the middle. The CDR3 spans 12 residues. Each donor was healthy, and each was a bone marrow donor.

Sequencing was done on a sample of PBMCs. This receptor was identified in a man aged 35 to 55 in good health and CMV-seronegative. This chain joins TRBV28 and TRBJ1-3, with D uncertain. For the CDR3, the DNA is TGTGCCAGCAGTTTCGCTGGAAACACCATATATTTT. Its protein is CASSFAGNTIYF.